One sample yielded the 27 T cell receptor beta chains listed below, sequenced in a study of naive and memory T cell subsets. General study findings and limits: A few larger clonotypes appeared in naive repertoires, especially CD8, possibly memory cells re-expressing CD45RA.

An equimolar mix of two oligonucleotides served as the beta constant-region primer for TRBC1 and TRBC2. Four rounds of PCR amplified the ligated cDNA using nested alpha and beta constant-region primers plus SP2. TCRdb itself ran the UMI-ligation and nested PCR reads through MiXCR, one entry per CDR3 protein. Altogether roughly 150,000 distinct CDR3 sequences are present, roughly a fifth being singletons, with the ten largest covering 0.55% to 0.75%. Their antigen targets remain unknown. The sequencing input was naive CD8+ T cells from blood. The receptors come from a human donor in good health.

The V and J genes are TRBV28 and TRBJ1-5; a possible D gene is TRBD1 (5 bases). The V end lost 10 bases, the J end lost 5 bases, and 21 bases lay between the germline ends. CDR1 and CDR2 (germline): MDHEN, SYDVKM. The CDR3 totals 15 residues. The CDR3 DNA reads TGTGCCATCGGGCGGCAGGGCACCTACGATCAGCCCCAGCATTTT. This gives the protein CAIGRQGTYDQPQHF.

This clonotype was counted only a few times. This chain uses TRBV4-1 with TRBJ2-1; the D is unclear. CDR1 and CDR2 from the germline V gene are MGHRA and YSYEKL. The CDR3 has 12 amino acids. Trimming left V 0 bases short and J 6 bases short, with 3 bases between. This CDR3 is CASSQEINEQFF. As DNA, the CDR3 is TGCGCCAGCAGCCAAGAGATCAATGAGCAGTTCTTC.

This rearrangement joins TRBV12-3 or TRBV12-4 to TRBJ1-2; D perhaps matches TRBD1 (5 bases). CDR3 length equals 11 residues. The V gene lost 4 bases and the J gene lost 6 bases, with 6 bases spanning the gap. Here the CDR3 DNA reads TGTGCCAGCAGTTGGGGGGATGGCTACACCTTC. It translates to CASSWGDGYTF.

The V call is TRBV9, the J call TRBJ2-5; D might be TRBD2 (6 bases). Germline-derived CDR1 and CDR2 are SGDLS and YYNGEE. CDR3 length equals 13 residues. Trimming took 3 bases from V and 7 from J, leaving 13 bases between them. CDR3 loop: CASSAGTEATQYF. The CDR3 nucleotides read TGTGCCAGCAGCGCAGGGACTGAGGCGACCCAGTACTTC.

This clonotype was seen only a few times. CDR3 sequence: CASSRETSGRLNEQFF. The CDR3 DNA follows: TGTGCCAGCAGCCGCGAGACTAGCGGGAGGCTTAATGAGCAGTTCTTC. The chain uses TRBV14 and TRBJ2-1; 13 bases map to TRBD2. Germline loops: CDR1 SGHDN, CDR2 FVKESK. The CDR3 totals 16 residues. V lost 4 bases and J lost 7; bases outside the gene matches: 7.

J is TRBJ2-3 and V is TRBV28; the match to TRBD1 covers 11 bases. After removal of 5 bases from V and 4 bases from J, the junction contained 2 bases not matched to a gene. From germline, CDR1 is MDHEN and CDR2 SYDVKM. The CDR3 is 14 amino acids. CDR3: CASSGTGGPDTQYF. The CDR3 bases are TGTGCCAGCAGTGGGACAGGGGGGCCAGATACGCAGTATTTT.

The table lists this clonotype with a few counts. The CDR3 sequence: CASSESYGDTEAFF. CDR3 sequence (DNA): TGCGCCAGCAGTGAGTCCTATGGGGACACTGAAGCTTTCTTT. V is TRBV10-2 and J is TRBJ1-1; D gene uncertain. The CDR3 length is 14 residues. V gave up 0 bases and J gave up 3 bases, with 8 bases separating them. Germline V gives CDR1 WSHSY, CDR2 SAAADI.

The J gene is TRBJ1-1, the V gene TRBV28; 7 bases agree with TRBD1. The V segment lost 5 bases and the J segment 5 bases; nucleotides outside the gene matches: 8. The CDR3 has 14 amino acids. Germline loops: CDR1 MDHEN, CDR2 SYDVKM. CDR3 residues: CASSLQGLNTEAFF. Here the CDR3 DNA reads TGTGCCAGCAGTCTACAGGGGCTAAATACTGAAGCTTTCTTT.

Written as DNA, the CDR3 is TGTGCCAGCAGCCGAGATACTAGCGGGAGACCCCCGCAGTTCTTC. Protein product: CASSRDTSGRPPQFF. The chain joins TRBV6-5 to TRBJ2-1, with TRBD2 identical over 11 bases. CDR1 MNHEY and CDR2 SVGAGI come from the germline V gene. With 6 bases clipped from V and 12 bases from J, the junction kept 13 bases outside the gene matches. The CDR3 has 15 residues.

The chain carries TRBV9 and TRBJ1-5, with D unclear. Trimming took off 0 bases at V and 5 bases at J, with 12 bases between the two ends. There are 15 residues in the CDR3. The germline CDR1 and CDR2 sequences are SGDLS and YYNGEE. For the CDR3, the DNA is TGTGCCAGCAGCGTAGGCAGCTGGGGTGATCAGCCCCAGCATTTT. Amino acids: CASSVGSWGDQPQHF.

This chain joins TRBV3-1 and TRBJ2-1, with D unresolved. The CDR3 sequence is 13 residues long. Looked up from germline, CDR1 is LGHDT and CDR2 is YNNKEL (reference sequence). The V end lost 4 bases, the J end lost 7 bases, and 11 bases lay between the germline ends. In DNA, the CDR3 is TGTGCCAGCAGCCTCGACTGGCGAAATGAGCAGTTCTTC. It codes for CASSLDWRNEQFF.

The rearrangement uses TRBV10-3 and TRBJ2-7, with a possible D match to TRBD2 (6 bases). Between the trimmed V and J ends, which lost 9 bases and 0 bases, there was a span of 21 bases. Germline CDR1 is ENHRY and CDR2 is SYGVKD. The CDR3 is 16 residues long. In nucleotides, the CDR3 is TGTGCCATTAAACGGGGAGGCGGGGAAAGCTCCTACGAGCAGTACTTC. This gives the protein CAIKRGGGESSYEQYF.

This sequence joins TRBV6-5 and TRBJ2-5; no firm D call. V was shortened by 0 bases and J by 5 bases, with 13 bases between the two germline ends. The V gene's germline CDR1 is MNHEY and CDR2 SVGAGI. CDR3 length: 15 residues. As DNA, the CDR3 is TGTGCCAGCAGTTACTCGATGGGTTCCATCGAGACCCAGTACTTC. This gives the protein CASSYSMGSIETQYF.

The V call is TRBV6-5, the J call TRBJ1-1; TRBD1 agrees at 9 bases. Germline CDR1 reads MNHEY; CDR2 reads SVGAGI. The CDR3 has 16 amino acids. J gave up 5 bases and V 2 bases, and 9 bases lay outside the gene matches. This CDR3 reads CASSYLVQGAWTEAFF. DNA for the CDR3: TGTGCCAGCAGTTACCTGGTACAGGGGGCGTGGACTGAAGCTTTCTTT.

The chain links TRBV29-1 to TRBJ2-5; 7 bases agree with TRBD1. After removal of 1 base from V and 7 bases from J, the junction contained 9 bases not matched to a gene. The CDR3 is 14 amino acids. CDR1 SQVTM and CDR2 ANQGSEA come from the germline V gene. CDR3 sequence: CSVEVQGKYGTQYF. The CDR3 nucleotides read TGCAGCGTTGAAGTACAGGGGAAGTATGGGACCCAGTACTTC.

The chain has TRBV7-9 and TRBJ2-1; TRBD2 might be the D (5 bases). CDR1 SEHNR and CDR2 FQNEAQ come from the germline V gene (reference sequence). The CDR3 loop spans 18 amino acids. V gave up 3 bases and J gave up 4 bases, with 22 bases separating them. CDR3 protein: CASSLKAPHGLVYNEQFF. The CDR3, as DNA: TGTGCCAGCAGCTTGAAAGCACCCCACGGACTTGTATACAATGAGCAGTTCTTC.

The J gene is TRBJ1-3, the V gene TRBV28; D is uncertain. The CDR3 runs 15 residues. Trimming left V 2 bases short and J 0 bases short, with 8 bases between. CDR1 MDHEN and CDR2 SYDVKM come from the germline V gene. The CDR3 loop reads CASSLPLISGNTIYF. CDR3 nucleotides: TGTGCCAGCAGTTTACCACTTATCTCTGGAAACACCATATATTTT.

As DNA, the CDR3 is TGTGCCAGCAGCTCCGGGACAGTCTATGGCTACACCTTC. It yields the protein CASSSGTVYGYTF. The chain is built from TRBV13 and TRBJ1-2; 7 bases are shared with TRBD1. Germline V gene data show CDR1 as PRHDT and CDR2 as FYEKMQ (reference sequence). J gave up 4 bases and V 4 bases, and 3 bases lay outside the gene matches. The CDR3 contains 13 residues.

J is TRBJ2-7 and V is TRBV6-5, with 13 bases identical to TRBD2. The germline V gene has CDR1 MNHEY and CDR2 SVGAGI. The CDR3 has 15 amino acids. The ends lost 6 bases at V and 2 bases at J; junction bases unmatched: 4. The CDR3 here is CASSHGTSGTYEQYF. The CDR3, as DNA: TGTGCCAGCAGCCATGGGACTAGCGGGACCTACGAGCAGTACTTC.

This clonotype has just a few counts. The rearrangement links TRBV4-1 to TRBJ2-7; maybe TRBD2 (6 bases). The CDR3 spans 14 residues. Germline V gene lookup returns CDR1 MGHRA and CDR2 YSYEKL. Trimming took off 1 base at V and 6 bases at J, with 13 bases between the two ends. The CDR3 protein is CASSQGGDGREQYF. In nucleotides, the CDR3 is TGCGCCAGCAGCCAAGGGGGGGACGGCCGCGAGCAGTACTTC.

This clonotype was detected only a few times. The rearrangement joins TRBV27 to TRBJ2-2; no clear D gene. Trimming took 1 base from V and 8 from J, leaving 11 bases between them. CDR3 length equals 14 residues. Germline V gene data show CDR1 as MNHEY and CDR2 as SMNVEV (reference sequence). The CDR3 nucleotides are TGTGCCAGCAGTTTATTTCCCATAGTTGGGGAGCTGTTTTTT. Translating gives CASSLFPIVGELFF.

In this sample, this clonotype turned up a few times. V and J are TRBV10-3 and TRBJ2-7, with TRBD2 as a possible D gene (6 bases). The CDR3 has 12 residues. V dropped 8 bases and J dropped 3 bases, with 11 bases sitting between them. CDR1 and CDR2 (germline): ENHRY, SYGVKD. The CDR3 here is CAIGGLGYEQYF. CDR3 in DNA: TGTGCCATCGGGGGACTGGGCTACGAGCAGTACTTC.

The CDR3 region is CASSQDSGRAFF. The DNA for the CDR3 is TGTGCCAGCAGTCAGGACAGCGGGAGGGCCTTCTTC. The genes are TRBV12-3 or TRBV12-4 and TRBJ2-1, with TRBD2 matching 10 bases. Trimming removed 5 bases from V and 16 bases from J; junction bases left unmatched: 8. This CDR3 contains 12 residues.

This clonotype was seen ten or more times. This chain joins TRBV29-1 and TRBJ2-5, with D maybe TRBD2 (6 bases). The length of the CDR3 is 16 residues. The V end was cut by 1 base, the J end by 5 bases, with 20 bases between. Germline V CDR1 and CDR2: SQVTM, ANQGSEA. Here the CDR3 reads CSVEGIPGVMVETQYF. For the CDR3, the DNA is TGCAGCGTTGAAGGAATCCCGGGAGTGATGGTTGAGACCCAGTACTTC.

This clonotype has a handful of counts. The chain uses TRBV15 and TRBJ2-5; 10 bases agree with TRBD1. Germline-derived CDR1 and CDR2 are LNHNV and YYDKDF (reference sequence). The CDR3 is 15 amino acids. V lost 2 bases and J lost 5; bases outside the gene matches: 5. Here the CDR3 reads CATSRTGTGVETQYF. In DNA form, the CDR3 reads TGTGCCACCAGCAGAACCGGGACAGGGGTGGAGACCCAGTACTTC.

V usage is TRBV13 and J usage is TRBJ2-3; possibly TRBD1 or TRBD2 for D (5 bases each). Trimming removed 3 bases from V and 0 bases from J, with 16 bases in between. CDR3 length: 17 residues. Germline-derived CDR1 and CDR2 are PRHDT and FYEKMQ (reference sequence). DNA for the CDR3: TGTGCCAGCAGCTTTTTTTTATCCGGGGCGAGCACAGATACGCAGTATTTT. Amino acids: CASSFFLSGASTDTQYF.

This clonotype was recorded a few times. The genes are TRBV6-2 or TRBV6-3 and TRBJ2-1; 9 nucleotides line up with TRBD1. Germline CDR1 MNHEY, CDR2 SVGEGT. Unmatched junction bases numbered 7, after V lost 6 bases and J lost 7 bases. CDR3 length equals 14 residues. This CDR3 is CASRAGTGMNEQFF. The CDR3 DNA reads as TGTGCCAGCAGAGCCGGGACAGGGATGAATGAGCAGTTCTTC.